This entry lists 9 T cell receptor beta chains sequenced from one sample in a study of shared clonotypes between healthy human individuals. TCRdb's table, derived via immunoSEQ multiplex PCR, lists solely in-frame clones and lacks some. The sample records 850,000 to 1,200,000 clones, approximately 72% being singletons. The sample comprised memory CD4+ T cells sorted from blood. Subset defined: CD45RA-negative fraction. All receptors come from a man aged 18 to 30 in good health.

This clone was seen a handful of times. The genes are TRBV5-1 and TRBJ2-7; 8 nucleotides line up with TRBD1. The germline V gene encodes CDR1 SGHRS and CDR2 YFSETQ. The CDR3 length is 15 residues. The V and J ends lost 0 bases and 4 bases, in that order; junction bases with no gene match: 6. The CDR3 reads CASSLGAGGWYEQYF. In DNA, the CDR3 is TGCGCCAGCAGCTTGGGAGCAGGGGGCTGGTACGAGCAGTACTTC.

The V gene is TRBV28, the J gene TRBJ2-7; TRBD1 is a possible D gene (6 bases). The CDR3 length is 14 residues. The germline gives CDR1 MDHEN, CDR2 SYDVKM. Trimming stripped 2 bases from V and 3 bases from J, with 11 bases between. The CDR3 is CASSLRQGSYEQYF. CDR3 DNA: TGTGCCAGCAGTTTAAGGCAGGGGAGCTACGAGCAGTACTTC.

This clone was found once. V is TRBV9 and J is TRBJ2-2, with D hard to call. There are 14 residues in the CDR3. Germline CDR1 SGDLS, CDR2 YYNGEE. V dropped 0 bases and J dropped 4 bases, with 7 bases sitting between them. CDR3 sequence reads: CASSVASGTGELFF. CDR3 nucleotide sequence: TGTGCCAGCAGCGTAGCGTCGGGCACCGGGGAGCTGTTTTTT. The full variable domain, with the rest looked up from reference TRBV9 and TRBJ2-2, is DSGVTQTPKHLITATGQRVTLRCSPRSGDLSVYWYQQSLDQGLQFLIQYYNGEERAKGNILERFSAQQFPDLHSELNLSSLELGDSALYFCASSVASGTGELFFGEGSRLTVL.

In this sample, this clone turned up once. The chain is built from TRBV6-1 and TRBJ1-1; D is ambiguous. Trimming removed 2 bases at V and 5 bases at J, with 9 bases between. The CDR3 runs to 13 residues. The germline gives CDR1 MNHNS, CDR2 SASEGT. The CDR3 DNA is TGTGCCAGCAGTGAATACCGGGGTACTGAAGCTTTCTTT. Translated: CASSEYRGTEAFF.

For the CDR3, the DNA is TGTGCCAGCAGCCTCAGAGAGAGCACAGATACGCAGTATTTT. Its protein is CASSLRESTDTQYF. The rearrangement joins TRBV7-9 to TRBJ2-3; the D is unclear. This CDR3 spans 14 amino acids. Trimming left V 5 bases short and J 0 bases short, with 9 bases between. CDR1 is SEHNR and CDR2 is FQNEAQ in the germline V gene (reference sequence).

V usage is TRBV14 and J usage is TRBJ1-1; D gene unclear. The CDR3 sequence is 15 residues long. V dropped 4 bases and J dropped 4 bases, with 16 bases sitting between them. The germline gives CDR1 SGHDN, CDR2 FVKESK. Written as DNA, the CDR3 is TGTGCCAGCAGCCTTCCAGGATCCCTAGGCACTGAAGCTTTCTTT. Translation gives CASSLPGSLGTEAFF.

A few counts support this clone. The chain carries TRBV7-2 and TRBJ2-4; 11 nucleotides line up with TRBD2. The germline V gene encodes CDR1 SGHTA and CDR2 FQGNSA. J lost 6 bases, V lost 5 bases, and 12 bases had no gene match. This CDR3 has 17 residues. The chain's CDR3 is CASSPDASGRKLNIQYF. The CDR3 nucleotides are TGTGCCAGCAGCCCAGACGCTAGCGGGAGGAAGTTAAACATTCAGTACTTC.

This clone was seen once. The V call is TRBV10-3, the J call TRBJ2-2, with 7 bases that match TRBD1. The trim removed 8 bases at V and 0 bases at J, leaving 3 bases unmatched. The germline gives CDR1 ENHRY, CDR2 SYGVKD. This CDR3 comprises 14 residues. The CDR3 reads CAIAGTANTGELFF. The DNA for the CDR3 is TGTGCCATCGCCGGGACAGCGAACACCGGGGAGCTGTTTTTT.

Regarding this clone: With a far larger clone one base away, a read error is the likely cause. CDR3 in DNA: TGTGCCAACAGCGGGAGCGGGGGGATCAAAAACATTCAGTACTTC. Translated, it gives CANSGSGGIKNIQYF. The genes are TRBV7-9 and TRBJ2-4; 9 nucleotides agree with TRBD2. Looked up from germline, CDR1 is SEHNR and CDR2 is FQNEAQ (reference sequence). The CDR3 covers 15 residues. Full variable domain (remainder filled in from reference TRBV7-9 and TRBJ2-4): DTGVSQNPRHKITKRGQNVTFRCDPISEHNRLYWYRQTLGQGPEFLTYFQNEAQLEKSRLLSDRFSAERPKGSFSTLEIQRTEQGDSAMYLCANSGSGGIKNIQYFGAGTRLSVL.